This T cell receptor beta chain was captured by sequencing in a study of T cells in tuberculosis listed by TCRdb under 2018. As for the study more broadly: The study combined CD1B tetramers and high-throughput TCR immunosequencing to characterize T cells specific for the mycobacterial lipid antigen glucose monomycolate (GMM).

Because TCR-alpha and TCR-beta chains were sequenced unpaired, no chain pairing information was available. The immunoSEQ multiplex PCR assay was used to generate TCR libraries, with TCR-beta and/or TCR-alpha/delta assays applied to each sample. The amplified TCR libraries were sequenced on the Illumina high-throughput platform. In the authors' own workflow: Clustering and dimensionality reduction were performed using pairwise TCRdist distances among GMM-specific receptors from ex vivo sorted or in vitro expanded T cells. Sequence motifs, defined by gene usage and CDR3 content, were tested for enrichment in tetramer-positive compared with tetramer-negative populations. The clones in this table, taken by TCRdb from immuneACCESS, are in-frame only. Not every clone is retained; where verified, under half of the shortfall comes from an unresolved V gene, and the cause of the rest is unknown. V and J calls and clone size come straight from that table; D and trimming were deduced from the DNA. The table for this sample lists 50,000 to 65,000 clones; nearly 90% of them were counted only once. 20% to 25% of the sample comes from the top ten.

Germline trimming: 0 bases from V, 5 bases from J; junction bases outside gene matches: 4. CDR1 and CDR2 (SGHRS, YFSETQ) derive from the germline V gene. From the cysteine through the phenylalanine, the CDR3 covers 15 amino acids. The CDR3 DNA has 45 bases and is translated from base 1. PBMC were thawed, rested overnight, stained with GMM-loaded CD1B tetramer, a Live/Dead dye and anti-CD3, and then sorted on a FACS Aria II. The CD1B tetramers were loaded with C32 glucose monomycolate that had been purified from Rhodococcus equi. PBMC used for tetramer sorting had been depleted of CD14-expressing monocytes for a separate study before cryopreservation. From each donor, roughly 91,000 tetramer-negative cells were also sorted and analyzed side by side with the tetramer-positive cells. Antigen-specific T cells were sorted from several healthy South African adults using GMM-loaded CD1B tetramers. Overall study outcomes, separate from this receptor: T cells that bind the CD1B-GMM tetramer with low affinity may have been missed by the stringent sort gate.

This clone occurred once. Within one base of it there is no much larger clone, and no base qualities were kept. Sequences were obtained from CD1b-GMM tetramer-negative cells sorted from PBMCs. The meaning of the sample's cell subset or site label: T cells not binding CD1B-GMM tetramer, sorted from same donor. The chain is assembled from TRBV5-1 and TRBJ1-5; 8 of the junction bases match TRBD1. This clonotype was sampled from an adult woman with latent tuberculosis. The CDR3 amino acid sequence is: CASSLGGDRYQPQHF. The DNA reads as follows: TGCGCCAGCAGCTTGGGGGGGGACAGGTATCAGCCCCAGCATTTT.